The next 10 T cell receptor beta chains were all read from a single sample in a study of blood T cell repertoires in COVID-19. The repertoire was sequenced with immunoSEQ multiplex PCR; TCRdb's copy has only in-frame clones and lacks some. Here the sample spans 260,000 or so clones, 83% being singletons. The specimen sequenced was peripheral blood. These receptors were collected from a man at least 80 years old with acute or convalescent COVID-19.

This chain uses TRBV28 with TRBJ1-6; D not resolved. Trimming pared 6 bases from V and 0 bases from J, leaving 9 bases between. Germline CDR1 MDHEN, CDR2 SYDVKM. This CDR3 is 15 amino acids long. This CDR3 reads CASSGESSYNSPLHF. DNA of the CDR3: TGTGCCAGCAGCGGTGAGAGCTCCTATAATTCACCCCTCCACTTT.

The chain combines TRBV5-5 with TRBJ2-2, with 7 positions matching TRBD2. The germline V gene has CDR1 SGHKS and CDR2 YYEKEE (reference sequence). This CDR3 is 17 amino acids long. J gave up 4 bases and V 4 bases, and 13 bases lay outside the gene matches. This CDR3 is CASSSDWGGPRTGELFF. The CDR3 coding sequence is TGTGCCAGCAGCAGCGACTGGGGAGGGCCGCGCACCGGGGAGCTGTTTTTT.

The CDR3 loop is CASSVGEWTASGNTIYF. The CDR3 DNA follows: TGTGCCAGCAGCGTAGGGGAGTGGACGGCCTCTGGAAACACCATATATTTT. The rearrangement uses TRBV9 and TRBJ1-3; D gene ambiguous. Germline lookup yields CDR1 SGDLS and CDR2 YYNGEE. Trimming stripped 0 bases from V and 0 bases from J, with 13 bases between. The length of the CDR3 is 17 residues.

The chain carries TRBV5-1 and TRBJ1-6; tentative D call: TRBD1 (6 bases). V was trimmed by 2 bases and J by 4 bases, leaving 7 bases between them. From germline, CDR1 is SGHRS and CDR2 YFSETQ. The CDR3 totals 14 residues. The CDR3 loop is CASSLTGYNSPLHF. The DNA for the CDR3 is TGCGCCAGCAGCTTAACAGGGTATAATTCACCCCTCCACTTT.

The J gene is TRBJ1-4, the V gene TRBV5-1; a possible D gene is TRBD1 (6 bases). V gave up 4 bases and J gave up 4 bases, with 20 bases separating them. The germline V gene encodes CDR1 SGHRS and CDR2 YFSETQ. The CDR3 totals 17 residues. The CDR3 here is CASSLRPGGGSNEKLFF. For the CDR3, the DNA is TGCGCCAGCAGCCTAAGGCCGGGGGGCGGCAGTAATGAAAAACTGTTTTTT. Based on the CDR3 plus reference TRBV5-1 and TRBJ1-4, the full variable domain is KAGVTQTPRYLIKTRGQQVTLSCSPISGHRSVSWYQQTPGQGLQFLFEYFSETQRNKGNFPGRFSGRQFSNSRSEMNVSTLELGDSALYLCASSLRPGGGSNEKLFFGSGTQLSVL.

The chain couples TRBV5-1 to TRBJ1-1; D is possibly TRBD1 (6 bases). CDR3 length: 14 residues. The germline V gene encodes CDR1 SGHRS and CDR2 YFSETQ. V gave up 2 bases and J gave up 0 bases, with 8 bases separating them. The CDR3 DNA is TGCGCCAGCAGCTTTCAGGGGATGAACACTGAAGCTTTCTTT. Translation gives CASSFQGMNTEAFF.

The gene calls are TRBV30 and TRBJ2-5; D is perhaps TRBD2 (7 bases). Germline CDR1 reads GTSNPN; CDR2 reads SVGIG (reference sequence). This CDR3 has 14 residues. Trimming removed 2 bases at V and 7 bases at J, with 17 bases between. The DNA of the CDR3 is TGTGCCTGGAGTCCCGGGGGCGGGGAGGGGACCCAGTACTTC. The encoded protein is CAWSPGGGEGTQYF.

This rearrangement joins TRBV19 to TRBJ2-6, with 12 nucleotides matching TRBD2. Per the germline V gene, CDR1 is LNHDA and CDR2 is SQIVND (reference sequence). V lost 5 bases, J lost 2 bases, and 7 bases stayed unmatched. The CDR3 totals 18 residues. CDR3 in amino acids: CASSLLAGGSAGANVLTF. The CDR3 DNA sequence: TGTGCCAGTAGTCTTCTAGCGGGAGGGTCTGCTGGGGCCAACGTCCTGACTTTC. The complete variable domain, with remaining parts taken from reference TRBV19 and TRBJ2-6, reads DGGITQSPKYLFRKEGQNVTLSCEQNLNHDAMYWYRQDPGQGLRLIYYSQIVNDFQKGDIAEGYSVSREKKESFPLTVTSAQKNPTAFYLCASSLLAGGSAGANVLTFGAGSRLTVL.

This clone has only a few counts. V and J are TRBV9 and TRBJ2-7, with 11 bases that match TRBD2. V trimming: 1 base; J trimming: 3 bases; junction bases outside the gene matches: 3. The CDR3 contains 15 residues. CDR1 and CDR2 (germline): SGDLS, YYNGEE. The DNA of the CDR3 is TGTGCCAGCAGCGTATTGGGGACTAGCGGCTACGAGCAGTACTTC. This translates into CASSVLGTSGYEQYF.

Worth noting for this clone: Sequence at one end of the junction differs from germline and may be a read error. The genes are TRBV27 and TRBJ2-1; 8 nucleotides match TRBD2. This CDR3 contains 12 residues. Germline V lookup: CDR1 MNHEY, CDR2 SMNVEV (reference sequence). The CDR3 coding sequence is TGTGCCAGCAGTTTAGCAGCGGGGGCTCCGGTCTTC. Protein: CASSLAAGAPVF.